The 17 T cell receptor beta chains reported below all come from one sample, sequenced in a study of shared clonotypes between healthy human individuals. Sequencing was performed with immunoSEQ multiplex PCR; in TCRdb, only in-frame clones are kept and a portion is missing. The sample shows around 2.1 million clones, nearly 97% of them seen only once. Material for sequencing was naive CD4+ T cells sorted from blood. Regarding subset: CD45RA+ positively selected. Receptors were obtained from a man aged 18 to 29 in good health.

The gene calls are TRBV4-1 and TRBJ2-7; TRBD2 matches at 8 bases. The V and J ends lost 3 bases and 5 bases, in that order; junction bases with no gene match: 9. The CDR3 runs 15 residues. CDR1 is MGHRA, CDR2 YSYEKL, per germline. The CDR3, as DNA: TGCGCCAGCAGCCATAGCGGGAAGGCGAGCCACGAGCAGTACTTC. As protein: CASSHSGKASHEQYF.

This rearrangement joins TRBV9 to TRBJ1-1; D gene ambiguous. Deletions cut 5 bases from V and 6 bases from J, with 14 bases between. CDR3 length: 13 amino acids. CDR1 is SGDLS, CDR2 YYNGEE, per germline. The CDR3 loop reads CASSYPGGSEAFF. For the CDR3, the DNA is TGTGCCAGCAGTTATCCGGGAGGTTCTGAAGCTTTCTTT.

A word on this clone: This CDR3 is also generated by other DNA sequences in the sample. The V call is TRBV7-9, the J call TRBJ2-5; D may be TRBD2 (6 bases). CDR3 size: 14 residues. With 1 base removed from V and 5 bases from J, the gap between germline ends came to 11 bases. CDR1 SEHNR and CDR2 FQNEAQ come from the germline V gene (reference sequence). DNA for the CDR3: TGTGCCAGCAGCTTAGGGTTAGCGGAGGAGACCCAGTACTTC. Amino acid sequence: CASSLGLAEETQYF.

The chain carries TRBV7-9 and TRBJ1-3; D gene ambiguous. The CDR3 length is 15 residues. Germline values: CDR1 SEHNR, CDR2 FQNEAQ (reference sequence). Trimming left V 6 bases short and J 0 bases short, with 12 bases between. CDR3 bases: TGTGCCAGCAGTCTCCTCCCCGGCTCTGGAAACACCATATATTTT. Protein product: CASSLLPGSGNTIYF.

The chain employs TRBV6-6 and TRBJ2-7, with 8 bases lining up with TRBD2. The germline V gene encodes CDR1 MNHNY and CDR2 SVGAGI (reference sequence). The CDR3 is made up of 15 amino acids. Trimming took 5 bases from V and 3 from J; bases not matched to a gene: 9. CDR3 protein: CASSKGAGGLYEQYF. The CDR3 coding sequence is TGTGCCAGCAGTAAAGGGGCGGGGGGCCTCTACGAGCAGTACTTC.

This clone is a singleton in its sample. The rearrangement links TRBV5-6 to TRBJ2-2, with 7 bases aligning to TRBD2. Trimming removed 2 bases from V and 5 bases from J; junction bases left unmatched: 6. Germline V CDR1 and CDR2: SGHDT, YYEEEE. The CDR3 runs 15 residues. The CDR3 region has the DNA TGTGCCAGCAGCTTCGGGGCGGGAGTAACCGGGGAGCTGTTTTTT. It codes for CASSFGAGVTGELFF. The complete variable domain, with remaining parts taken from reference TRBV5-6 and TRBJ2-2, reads DAGVTQSPTHLIKTRGQQVTLRCSPKSGHDTVSWYQQALGQGPQFIFQYYEEEERQRGNFPDRFSGHQFPNYSSELNVNALLLGDSALYLCASSFGAGVTGELFFGEGSRLTVL.

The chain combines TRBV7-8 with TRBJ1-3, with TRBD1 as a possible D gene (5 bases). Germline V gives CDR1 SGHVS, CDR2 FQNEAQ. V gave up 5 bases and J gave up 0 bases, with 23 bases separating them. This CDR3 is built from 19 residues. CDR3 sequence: CASSQRFLTGTGSGNTIYF. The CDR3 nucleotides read TGTGCCAGCAGCCAACGATTTCTCACCGGGACGGGCTCTGGAAACACCATATATTTT. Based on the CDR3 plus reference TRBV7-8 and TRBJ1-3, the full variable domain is GAGVSQSPRYKVAKRGQDVALRCDPISGHVSLFWYQQALGQGPEFLTYFQNEAQLDKSGLPSDRFFAERPEGSVSTLKIQRTQQEDSAVYLCASSQRFLTGTGSGNTIYFGEGSWLTVV.

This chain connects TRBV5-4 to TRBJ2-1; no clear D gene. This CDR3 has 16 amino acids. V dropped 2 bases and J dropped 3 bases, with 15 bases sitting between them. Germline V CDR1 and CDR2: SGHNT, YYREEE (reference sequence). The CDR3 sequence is CASSFPPGRDYNEQFF. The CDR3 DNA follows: TGTGCCAGCAGCTTCCCCCCCGGCAGAGACTACAATGAGCAGTTCTTC.

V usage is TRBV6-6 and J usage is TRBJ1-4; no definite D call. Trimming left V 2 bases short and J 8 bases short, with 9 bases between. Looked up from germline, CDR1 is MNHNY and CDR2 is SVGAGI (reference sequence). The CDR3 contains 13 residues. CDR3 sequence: CASSYLGTEKLFF. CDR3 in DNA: TGTGCCAGCAGTTACCTGGGTACGGAAAAACTGTTTTTT.

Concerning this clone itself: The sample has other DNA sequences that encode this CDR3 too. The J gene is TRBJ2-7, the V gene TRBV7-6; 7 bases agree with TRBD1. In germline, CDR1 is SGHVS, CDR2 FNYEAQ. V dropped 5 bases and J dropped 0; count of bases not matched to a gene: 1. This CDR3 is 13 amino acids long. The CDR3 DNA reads TGTGCCAGCAGCCCAGGGGGCTCCTACGAGCAGTACTTC. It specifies CASSPGGSYEQYF.

The CDR3 region has the DNA TGCGCCAGCAGCCAAGTCTGGGGGGCGGGGGCCCCCTACGAGCAGTACTTC. Translated, it gives CASSQVWGAGAPYEQYF. This chain connects TRBV4-1 to TRBJ2-7, with D perhaps TRBD2 (7 bases). CDR3 length: 17 residues. Germline-derived CDR1 and CDR2 are MGHRA and YSYEKL. V shed 1 base and J shed 2 bases, with 18 bases lying between them.

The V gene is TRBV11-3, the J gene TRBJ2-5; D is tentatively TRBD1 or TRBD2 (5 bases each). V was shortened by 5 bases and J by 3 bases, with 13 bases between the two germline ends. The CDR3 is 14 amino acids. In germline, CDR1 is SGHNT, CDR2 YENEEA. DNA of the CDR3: TGTGCCAGCAGCCCGGGGCAGGACAAAGAGACCCAGTACTTC. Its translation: CASSPGQDKETQYF.

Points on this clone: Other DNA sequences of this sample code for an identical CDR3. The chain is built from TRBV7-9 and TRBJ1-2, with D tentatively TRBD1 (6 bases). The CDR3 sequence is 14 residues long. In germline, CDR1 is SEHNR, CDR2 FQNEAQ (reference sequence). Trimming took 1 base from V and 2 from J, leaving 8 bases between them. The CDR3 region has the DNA TGTGCCAGCAGCTTAGGGCAGGGGAACTATGGCTACACCTTC. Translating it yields CASSLGQGNYGYTF. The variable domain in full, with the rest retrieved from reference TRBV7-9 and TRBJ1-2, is DTGVSQNPRHKITKRGQNVTFRCDPISEHNRLYWYRQTLGQGPEFLTYFQNEAQLEKSRLLSDRFSAERPKGSFSTLEIQRTEQGDSAMYLCASSLGQGNYGYTFGSGTRLTVV.

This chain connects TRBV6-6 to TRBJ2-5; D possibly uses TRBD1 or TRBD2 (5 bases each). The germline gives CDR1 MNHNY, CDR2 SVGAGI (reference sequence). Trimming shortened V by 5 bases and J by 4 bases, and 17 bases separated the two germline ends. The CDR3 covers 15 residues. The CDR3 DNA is TGTGCCAGCAGTCCCAAGGGACCCCTGGGAGAGACCCAGTACTTC. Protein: CASSPKGPLGETQYF.

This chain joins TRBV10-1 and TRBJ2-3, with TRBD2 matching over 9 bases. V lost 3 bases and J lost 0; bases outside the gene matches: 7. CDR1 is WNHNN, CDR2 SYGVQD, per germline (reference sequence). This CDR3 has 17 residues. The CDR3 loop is CASSDETSGLSTDTQYF. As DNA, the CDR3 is TGCGCCAGCAGTGATGAGACTAGCGGTCTTAGCACAGATACGCAGTATTTT.

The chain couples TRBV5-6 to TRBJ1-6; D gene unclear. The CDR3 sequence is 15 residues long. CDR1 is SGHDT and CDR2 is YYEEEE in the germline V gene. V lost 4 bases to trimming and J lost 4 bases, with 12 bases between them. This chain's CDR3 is CASSLRRIYNSPLHF. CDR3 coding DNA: TGTGCCAGCAGCCTCCGAAGGATATATAATTCACCCCTCCACTTT.

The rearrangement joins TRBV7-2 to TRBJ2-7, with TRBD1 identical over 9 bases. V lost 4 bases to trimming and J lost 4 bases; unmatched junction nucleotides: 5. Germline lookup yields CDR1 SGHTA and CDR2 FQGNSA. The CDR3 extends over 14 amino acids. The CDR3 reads CASSSTGTGYEQYF. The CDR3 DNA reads TGTGCCAGCAGCTCCACCGGGACAGGGTACGAGCAGTACTTC.